The present entry profiles one TCR beta chain with its context. The repertoire was sequenced with immunoSEQ multiplex PCR; TCRdb's copy has only in-frame clones and lacks some. The table records 43,000 or so clones, less than 95% of them present only once. The data were obtained in a study of preoperative IRX-2 immunotherapy in early breast cancer. Treatment meaning: preoperative locoregional IRX-2 cytokine immunotherapy. Preoperative locoregional IRX-2 cytokine immunotherapy was tested in the phase Ib source study. The germline V gene has CDR1 SEHNR and CDR2 FQNEAQ (reference sequence). V was pared by 7 bases and J by 8 bases, with 18 bases between. There are 15 residues in the CDR3.

The sequence was obtained from a human donor with breast cancer. The source was tumor tissue, collected after IRX-2 immunotherapy. J is TRBJ1-6 and V is TRBV7-9; a possible D gene is TRBD1 (5 bases). CDR3 DNA sequence: TGTGCCAGCACACACGGGGGGGGTGTGGATTCACCCCTCCACTTT. Translation gives CASTHGGGVDSPLHF.